This is a list of T cell receptor beta chains from one sample in a study of shared clonotypes between healthy human individuals. Sequencing used immunoSEQ multiplex PCR; TCRdb keeps in-frame clones, though not all of them. The data show about 2 million clones, about 94% seen once. Sequencing input: naive CD8+ T cells sorted from blood. The receptors come from a man in his late teens or twenties in good health. The CDR3 runs from the conserved cysteine through the conserved F or W. The D gene is left open where the match is weak. The listing skips clone size in some rows; elsewhere it reads once, few, many or a size class.

TRBV5-1	TRBD1	TRBJ1-1	.	TGCGCCAGCAGCTTGTCGAGGACAGGGGCTTCGGGGGCTTTCTTT	CASSLSRTGASGAFF
TRBV6-1	.	TRBJ2-3	.	TGTGCCAGCAGTGAACCCGGACTTTCATGGGATACGCAGTATTTT	CASSEPGLSWDTQYF
TRBV19	.	TRBJ1-1	.	TGTGCCAGTAGCCGAAAGGAGGGTAGAAGCACTGAAGCTTTCTTT	CASSRKEGRSTEAFF
TRBV29-1	.	TRBJ1-2	.	TGCAGCGTTTTAGGGGATAACTATGGCTACACCTTC	CSVLGDNYGYTF
TRBV19	TRBD1	TRBJ1-1	.	TGTGCCAGTACCCCCGACAGGGAGAACACTGAAGCTTTCTTT	CASTPDRENTEAFF
TRBV5-6	.	TRBJ2-3	.	TGTGCCAGCAGCCCGAGGGATGGTTCCACAGATACGCAGTATTTT	CASSPRDGSTDTQYF
TRBV7-7	.	TRBJ2-7	once	TGTGCTAGCAGCCATGCGCCCGCCTACGAGCAGTACTTC	CASSHAPAYEQYF
TRBV6-5	TRBD2	TRBJ2-7	.	TGTGCCAGCAGTTACATCAGCGGGGTCTACGAGCAGTACTTC	CASSYISGVYEQYF
TRBV27	TRBD2	TRBJ2-7	.	TGTGCCAGCAGTTGGCTAGCGGGAGAGAACGAGCAGTACTTC	CASSWLAGENEQYF
TRBV7-2	.	TRBJ2-7	.	TGTGCCAGCAGCCCTTTCGGGGGGCCTATGTACGAGCAGTACTTC	CASSPFGGPMYEQYF
TRBV5-8	TRBD1	TRBJ2-1	.	TGTGCCAGCAGGACGGACAGGGGGAATGAGCAGTTCTTC	CASRTDRGNEQFF
TRBV7-9	TRBD1	TRBJ2-7	.	TGTGCCAGCAGCTTAGCACAGGGGCTGGCCTACGAGCAGTACTTC	CASSLAQGLAYEQYF
TRBV7-2	TRBD2	TRBJ2-5	.	TGTGCCAGCAGCTCCCGGGATAGCGGGAGTTGGCAGGAGACCCAGTACTTC	CASSSRDSGSWQETQYF
TRBV27	.	TRBJ2-1	.	TGTGCCAGCAGTCCGTTCCCCCCCCCGACGCAGAATGAGCAGTTCTTC	CASSPFPPPTQNEQFF
TRBV5-4	.	TRBJ2-1	.	TGTGCCAGCAGCCAGCGCGATGAGCAGTTCTTC	CASSQRDEQFF
TRBV9	.	TRBJ2-1	.	TGTGCCAGCAGCGGGGGGGCTGGTTCCTACAATGAGCAGTTCTTC	CASSGGAGSYNEQFF
TRBV7-3	.	TRBJ1-1	.	TGTGCCAGCAGCTTCCGAGGGGGCACTGAAGCTTTCTTT	CASSFRGGTEAFF
TRBV27	.	TRBJ1-5	.	TGTGCCAGCAGTTTCGCACATCAGCCCCAGCATTTT	CASSFAHQPQHF
TRBV27	.	TRBJ1-5	.	TGTGCCAGCAGTTTAAGGCAGGGGAGCAATCAGCCCCAGCATTTT	CASSLRQGSNQPQHF
TRBV19	.	TRBJ1-4	.	TGTGCCAGTAGTATCCTCCCCGGTTCAGCAGGAACTAATGAAAAACTGTTTTTT	CASSILPGSAGTNEKLFF
TRBV10-3	TRBD2	TRBJ2-7	.	TGTGCCATCAGTGACCCCCCCGCTAGCGGGCCGTACGAGCAGTACTTC	CAISDPPASGPYEQYF
TRBV5-1	.	TRBJ1-1	.	TGCGCCAGCAGCTTGGCGATCGGGGTCACTGAAGCTTTCTTT	CASSLAIGVTEAFF
TRBV6-1	.	TRBJ2-7	.	TGTGCCAGCAGTGAATGGGAACAGAACTACGAGCAGTACTTC	CASSEWEQNYEQYF